This T cell receptor (beta chain) derives from a study of T cell responses to AZD1222 COVID-19 vaccine. General observations from the study: Clonal diversity was possibly underestimated, and white British individuals and females predominated among donors.

This CDR3 region has 14 residues. The germline V gene encodes CDR1 MNHEY and CDR2 SVGEGT. V was clipped by 2 bases and J by 5 bases; unmatched bases: 2. Clones were sequenced by immunoSEQ multiplex PCR, and TCRdb holds only the in-frame ones, with some missing. The table shows some 110,000 clones, with 80% to 90% occurring only once. This clone was seen a single time. Its antigen is not known. The genes are TRBV6-2 or TRBV6-3 and TRBJ2-1; 8 bases are shared with TRBD2. This specimen was peripheral blood, taken 28 days after the second AZD1222 dose. The sequence derives from an adult who received the AZD1222 COVID-19 vaccine. The CDR3 nucleotides are TGTGCCAGCAGTTACGTAGCGGGGAACAATGAGCAGTTCTTC. Translating gives CASSYVAGNNEQFF.